This T cell receptor beta chain stems from a study of OX40 agonist ivuxolimab in advanced cancers. About the research overall: Intravenous ivuxolimab at 0.01 to 10 mg/kg was given to patients every 2 weeks. People in dose escalation had one of these cancers: hepatocellular carcinoma, melanoma, renal cell or head and neck cancer. The study, taken as a whole, reports: Blood T cells, both CD4+ and CD8+, expanded clonally by week 6 at 0.1 to 3.0 mg/kg. Relative to CD4+, CD8+ T cells held more expanded clones on average.

Data came from immunoSEQ multiplex PCR; TCRdb stores just in-frame clones and leaves some out. The table has fewer than 85,000 clones, over 60% seen once. In germline, CDR1 is SNHLY, CDR2 FYNNEI. V dropped 2 bases and J dropped 14 bases, with 15 bases sitting between them. The CDR3 contains 12 residues. This clone has more than one count but fewer than ten. Its antigen is currently unknown. The specimen comprised CD4+ or CD8+ T cells sorted from blood, sampled in a trial of the OX40 agonist ivuxolimab. The TCR was taken from an adult with an advanced solid tumor such as melanoma, head and neck, liver or kidney cancer. The chain is built from TRBV2 and TRBJ2-5, with D possibly matching TRBD1 (5 bases). The CDR3, as DNA: TGTGCCAGCAGTGAAACCAGGGATCGACTCTACTTC. The encoded protein is CASSETRDRLYF.